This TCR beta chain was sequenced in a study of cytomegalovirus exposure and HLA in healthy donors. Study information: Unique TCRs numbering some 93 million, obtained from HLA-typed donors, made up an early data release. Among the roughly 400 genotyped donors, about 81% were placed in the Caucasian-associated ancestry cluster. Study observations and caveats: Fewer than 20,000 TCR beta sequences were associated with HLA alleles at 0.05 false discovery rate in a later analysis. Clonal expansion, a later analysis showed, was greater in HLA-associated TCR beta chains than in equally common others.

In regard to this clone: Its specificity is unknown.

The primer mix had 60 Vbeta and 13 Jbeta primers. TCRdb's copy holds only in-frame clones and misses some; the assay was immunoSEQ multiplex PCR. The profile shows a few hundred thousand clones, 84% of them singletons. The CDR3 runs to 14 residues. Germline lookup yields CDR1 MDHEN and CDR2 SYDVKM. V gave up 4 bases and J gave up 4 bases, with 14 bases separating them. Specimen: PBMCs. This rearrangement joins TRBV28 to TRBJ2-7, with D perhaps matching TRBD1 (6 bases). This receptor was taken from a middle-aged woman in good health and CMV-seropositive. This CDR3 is CASSSTGLGYEQYF. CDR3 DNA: TGTGCCAGCAGTTCAACAGGGTTGGGATACGAGCAGTACTTC.